This TCR beta chain derives from a study of cytomegalovirus exposure and HLA in healthy donors. The study ran its PCR with 60 Vbeta and 13 Jbeta primers. Profiling relied on immunoSEQ multiplex PCR, and the TCRdb table lists in-frame clones only, not all of them. In the table there are 150,000 to 200,000 clones, around 80% of which are singletons. Germline-derived CDR1 and CDR2 are SGDLS and YYNGEE. The junction had 9 bases not matched to a gene; V was cut back by 0 bases and J by 0 bases. This CDR3 is 20 amino acids long. The receptor was isolated from a man aged 18 to 30 in good health and CMV-seronegative. What was sequenced was PBMCs. This chain uses TRBV9 with TRBJ2-6; 10 bases match TRBD2. In DNA form, the CDR3 reads TGTGCCAGCAGCGTAGGTCGAGGGACTAGCGAATACTCTGGGGCCAACGTCCTGACTTTC. Encoded protein: CASSVGRGTSEYSGANVLTF.